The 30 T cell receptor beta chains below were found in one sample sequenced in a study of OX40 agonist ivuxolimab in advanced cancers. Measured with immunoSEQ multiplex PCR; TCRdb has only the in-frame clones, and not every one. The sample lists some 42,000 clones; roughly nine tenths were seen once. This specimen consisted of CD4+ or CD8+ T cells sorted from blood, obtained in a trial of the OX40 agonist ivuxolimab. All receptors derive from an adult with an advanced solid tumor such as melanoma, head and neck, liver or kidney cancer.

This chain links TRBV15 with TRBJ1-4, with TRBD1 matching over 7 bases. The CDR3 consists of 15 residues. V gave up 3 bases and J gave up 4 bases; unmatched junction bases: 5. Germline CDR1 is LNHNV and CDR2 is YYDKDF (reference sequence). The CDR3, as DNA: TGTGCCACCAGCAGGGACAGGTCTAATAATGAAAAACTGTTTTTT. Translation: CATSRDRSNNEKLFF.

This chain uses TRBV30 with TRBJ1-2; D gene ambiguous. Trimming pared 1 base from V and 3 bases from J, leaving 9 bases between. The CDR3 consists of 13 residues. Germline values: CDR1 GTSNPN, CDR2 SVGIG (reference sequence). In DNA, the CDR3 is TGTGCCTGGAGTGAGGCGGCCGACTATGGCTACACCTTC. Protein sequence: CAWSEAADYGYTF.

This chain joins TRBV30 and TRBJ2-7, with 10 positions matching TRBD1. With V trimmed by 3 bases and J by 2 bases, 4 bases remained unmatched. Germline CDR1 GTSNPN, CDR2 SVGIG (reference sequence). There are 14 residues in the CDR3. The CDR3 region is CAWSGGQGPYEQYF. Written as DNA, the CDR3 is TGTGCCTGGAGCGGGGGACAGGGGCCCTACGAGCAGTACTTC.

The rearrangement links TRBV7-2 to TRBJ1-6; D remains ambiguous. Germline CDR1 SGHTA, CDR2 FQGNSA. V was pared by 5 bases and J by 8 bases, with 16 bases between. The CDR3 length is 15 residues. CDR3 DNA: TGTGCCAGCAGCCCAAGCTTTGGGTCGGATTCACCCCTCCACTTT. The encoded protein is CASSPSFGSDSPLHF. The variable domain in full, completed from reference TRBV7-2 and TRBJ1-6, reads GAGVSQSPSNKVTEKGKDVELRCDPISGHTALYWYRQSLGQGLEFLIYFQGNSAPDKSGLPSDRFSAERTGGSVSTLTIQRTQQEDSAVYLCASSPSFGSDSPLHFGNGTRLTVT.

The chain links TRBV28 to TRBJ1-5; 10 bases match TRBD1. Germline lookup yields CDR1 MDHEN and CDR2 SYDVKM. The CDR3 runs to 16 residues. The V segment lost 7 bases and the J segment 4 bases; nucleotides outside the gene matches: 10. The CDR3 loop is CASTLWTGGFNQPQHF. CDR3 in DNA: TGTGCCAGCACCCTTTGGACAGGGGGGTTTAATCAGCCCCAGCATTTT. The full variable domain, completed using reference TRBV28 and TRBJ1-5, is DVKVTQSSRYLVKRTGEKVFLECVQDMDHENMFWYRQDPGLGLRLIYFSYDVKMKEKGDIPEGYSVSREKKERFSLILESASTNQTSMYLCASTLWTGGFNQPQHFGDGTRLSIL.

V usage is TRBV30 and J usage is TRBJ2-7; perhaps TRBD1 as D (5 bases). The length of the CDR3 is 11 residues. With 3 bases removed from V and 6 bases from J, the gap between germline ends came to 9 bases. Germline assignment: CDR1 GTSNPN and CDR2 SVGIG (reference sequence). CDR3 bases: TGTGCCTGGAGAAGGCAGGGCGAGCAGTACTTC. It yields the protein CAWRRQGEQYF.

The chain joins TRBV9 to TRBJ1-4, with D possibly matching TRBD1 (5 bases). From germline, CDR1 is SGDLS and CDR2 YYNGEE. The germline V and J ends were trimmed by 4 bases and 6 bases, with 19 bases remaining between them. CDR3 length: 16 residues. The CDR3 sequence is CASSSHVGEGDEKLFF. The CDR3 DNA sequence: TGTGCCAGCAGCTCCCACGTCGGGGAAGGGGATGAAAAACTGTTTTTT.

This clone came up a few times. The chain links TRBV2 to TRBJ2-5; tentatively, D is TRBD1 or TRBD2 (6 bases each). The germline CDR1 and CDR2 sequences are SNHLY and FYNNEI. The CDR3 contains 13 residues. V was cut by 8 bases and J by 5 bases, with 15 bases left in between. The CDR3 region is CASPTGAGETQYF. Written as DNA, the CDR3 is TGTGCCAGCCCCACGGGGGCGGGGGAGACCCAGTACTTC.

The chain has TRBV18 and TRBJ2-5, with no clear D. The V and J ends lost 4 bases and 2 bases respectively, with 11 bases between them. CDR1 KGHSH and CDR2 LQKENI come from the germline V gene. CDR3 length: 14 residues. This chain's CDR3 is CASSRGTEQETQYF. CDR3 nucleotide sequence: TGTGCCAGCTCACGGGGAACAGAACAAGAGACCCAGTACTTC. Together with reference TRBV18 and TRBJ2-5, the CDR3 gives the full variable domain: NAGVMQNPRHLVRRRGQEARLRCSPMKGHSHVYWYRQLPEEGLKFMVYLQKENIIDESGMPKERFSAEFPKEGPSILRIQQVVRGDSAAYFCASSRGTEQETQYFGPGTRLLVL.

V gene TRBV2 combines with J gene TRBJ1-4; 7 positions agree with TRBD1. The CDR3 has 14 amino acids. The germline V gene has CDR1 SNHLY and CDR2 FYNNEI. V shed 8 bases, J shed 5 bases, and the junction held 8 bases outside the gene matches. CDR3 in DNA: TGTGCCAGCGGGACGGACAGGCCCAATGAAAAACTGTTTTTT. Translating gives CASGTDRPNEKLFF.

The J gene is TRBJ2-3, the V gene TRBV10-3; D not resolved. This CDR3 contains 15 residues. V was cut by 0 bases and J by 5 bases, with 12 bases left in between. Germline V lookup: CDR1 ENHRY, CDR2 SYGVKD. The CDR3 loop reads CAISESPSRVDTQYF. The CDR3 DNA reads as TGTGCCATCAGTGAGTCTCCGAGCCGGGTAGATACGCAGTATTTT.

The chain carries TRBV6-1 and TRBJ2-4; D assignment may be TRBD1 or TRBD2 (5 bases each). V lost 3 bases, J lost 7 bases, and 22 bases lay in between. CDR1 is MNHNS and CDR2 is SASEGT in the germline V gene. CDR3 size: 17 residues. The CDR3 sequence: CASSELGRGVEANIQYF. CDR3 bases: TGTGCCAGCAGTGAGTTGGGACGAGGAGTGGAAGCGAACATTCAGTACTTC.

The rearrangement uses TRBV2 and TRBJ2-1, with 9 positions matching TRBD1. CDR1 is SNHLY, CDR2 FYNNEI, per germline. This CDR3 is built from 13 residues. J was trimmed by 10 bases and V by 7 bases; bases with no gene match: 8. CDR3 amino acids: CASTLQGAGEQFF. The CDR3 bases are TGTGCCAGCACCTTACAGGGGGCAGGAGAGCAGTTCTTC.

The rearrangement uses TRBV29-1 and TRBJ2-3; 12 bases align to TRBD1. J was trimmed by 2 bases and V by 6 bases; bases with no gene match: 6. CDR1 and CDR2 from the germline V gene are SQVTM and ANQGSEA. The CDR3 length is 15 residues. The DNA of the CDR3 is TGCAGCGTCACCCCGGGACAGGGGGCCACAGATACGCAGTATTTT. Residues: CSVTPGQGATDTQYF.

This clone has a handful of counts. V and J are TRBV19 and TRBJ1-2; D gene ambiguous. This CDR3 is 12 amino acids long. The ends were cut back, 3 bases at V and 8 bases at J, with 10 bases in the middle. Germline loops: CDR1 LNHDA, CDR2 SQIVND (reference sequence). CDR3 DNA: TGTGCCAGTAGTATGGGTGGTCGGGGCTACACCTTC. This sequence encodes CASSMGGRGYTF.

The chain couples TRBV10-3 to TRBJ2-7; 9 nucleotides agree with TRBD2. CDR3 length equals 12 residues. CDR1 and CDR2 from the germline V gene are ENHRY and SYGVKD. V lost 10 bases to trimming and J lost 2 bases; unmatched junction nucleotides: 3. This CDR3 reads CATGTSPYEQYF. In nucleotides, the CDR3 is TGTGCCACCGGGACTAGCCCCTACGAGCAGTACTTC.

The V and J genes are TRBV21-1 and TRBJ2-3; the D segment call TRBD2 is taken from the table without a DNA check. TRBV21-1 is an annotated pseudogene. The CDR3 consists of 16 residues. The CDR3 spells CASILNPGLEPDTQYF. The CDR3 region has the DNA TGTGCCAGCATCCTAAACCCGGGACTAGAACCAGATACGCAGTATTTT.

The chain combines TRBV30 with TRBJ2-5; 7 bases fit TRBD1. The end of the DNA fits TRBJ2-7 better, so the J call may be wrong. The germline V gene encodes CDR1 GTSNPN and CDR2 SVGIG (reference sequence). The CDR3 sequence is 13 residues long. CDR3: CAWSGDRSYEQYF. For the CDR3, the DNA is TGTGCCTGGAGTGGGGACAGATCCTACGAGCAGTACTTC.

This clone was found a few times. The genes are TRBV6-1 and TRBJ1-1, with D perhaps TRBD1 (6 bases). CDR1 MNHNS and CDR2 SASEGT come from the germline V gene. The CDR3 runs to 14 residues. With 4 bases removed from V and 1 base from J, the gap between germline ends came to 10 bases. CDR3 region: CASSGTVRNTEAFF. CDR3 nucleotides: TGTGCCAGCAGTGGGACAGTGCGGAACACTGAAGCTTTCTTT.

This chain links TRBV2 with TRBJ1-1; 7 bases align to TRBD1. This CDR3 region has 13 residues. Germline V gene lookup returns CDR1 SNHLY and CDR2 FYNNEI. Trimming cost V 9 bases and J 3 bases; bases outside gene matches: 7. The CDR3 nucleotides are TGTGCCAGAGCCGGGACAGCGGACACTGAAGCTTTCTTT. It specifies CARAGTADTEAFF.

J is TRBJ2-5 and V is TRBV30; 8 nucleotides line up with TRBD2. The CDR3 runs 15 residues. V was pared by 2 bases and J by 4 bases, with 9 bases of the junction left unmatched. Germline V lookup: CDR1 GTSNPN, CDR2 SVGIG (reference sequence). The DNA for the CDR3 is TGTGCCTGGAGTATAGGGCTAGCGGGCTCAGAGACCCAGTACTTC. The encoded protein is CAWSIGLAGSETQYF.

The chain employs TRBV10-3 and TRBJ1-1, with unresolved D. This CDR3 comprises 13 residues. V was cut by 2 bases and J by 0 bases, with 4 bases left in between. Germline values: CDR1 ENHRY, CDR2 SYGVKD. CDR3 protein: CAISERVNTEAFF. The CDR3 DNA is TGTGCCATCAGTGAGCGGGTGAACACTGAAGCTTTCTTT.

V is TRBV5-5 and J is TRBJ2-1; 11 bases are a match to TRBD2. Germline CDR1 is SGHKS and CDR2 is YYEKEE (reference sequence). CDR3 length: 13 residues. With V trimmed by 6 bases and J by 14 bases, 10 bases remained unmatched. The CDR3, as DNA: TGTGCCAGCACCTTCACCAATAGCGGGGGGGAGTTCTTC. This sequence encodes CASTFTNSGGEFF.

DNA for the CDR3: TGTGCCAGCAGAGCCCAGCCATCGGAGGGCTACACCTTC. The encoded protein is CASRAQPSEGYTF. The rearrangement joins TRBV2 to TRBJ1-2, with D unclear. Trimming removed 6 bases from V and 8 bases from J, with 16 bases in between. Germline CDR1 and CDR2: SNHLY and FYNNEI. This CDR3 has 13 residues.

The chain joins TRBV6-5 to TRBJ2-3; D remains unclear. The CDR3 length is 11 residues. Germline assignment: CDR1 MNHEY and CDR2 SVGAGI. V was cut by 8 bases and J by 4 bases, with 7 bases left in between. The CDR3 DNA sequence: TGTGCCAGCGGAAGGTCAGATACGCAGTATTTT. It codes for CASGRSDTQYF.

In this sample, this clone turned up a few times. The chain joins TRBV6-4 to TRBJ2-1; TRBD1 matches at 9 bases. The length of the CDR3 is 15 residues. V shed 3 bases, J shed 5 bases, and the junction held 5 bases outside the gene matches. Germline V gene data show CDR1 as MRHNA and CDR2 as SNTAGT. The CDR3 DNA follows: TGTGCCAGCAGTGATTCCGGACAGGGGCACAATGAGCAGTTCTTC. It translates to CASSDSGQGHNEQFF.

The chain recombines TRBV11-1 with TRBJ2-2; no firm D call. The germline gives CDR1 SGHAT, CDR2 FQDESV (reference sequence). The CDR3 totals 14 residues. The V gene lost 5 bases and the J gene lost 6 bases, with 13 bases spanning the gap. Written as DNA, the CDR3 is TGTGCCAGCAGCAGAACGGAGACGCCCGGGGAGCTGTTTTTT. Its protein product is CASSRTETPGELFF.

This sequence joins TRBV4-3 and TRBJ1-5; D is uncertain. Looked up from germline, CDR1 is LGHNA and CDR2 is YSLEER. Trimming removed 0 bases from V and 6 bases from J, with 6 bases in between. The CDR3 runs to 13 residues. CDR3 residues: CASSQDMRQPQHF. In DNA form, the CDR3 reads TGCGCCAGCAGCCAAGACATGCGTCAGCCCCAGCATTTT.

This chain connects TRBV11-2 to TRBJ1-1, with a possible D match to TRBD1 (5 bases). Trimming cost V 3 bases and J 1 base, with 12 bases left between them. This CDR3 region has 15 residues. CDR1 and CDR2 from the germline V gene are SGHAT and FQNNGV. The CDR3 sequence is CASSFGAQGNTEAFF. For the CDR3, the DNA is TGTGCCAGCAGCTTTGGGGCTCAGGGGAACACTGAAGCTTTCTTT.

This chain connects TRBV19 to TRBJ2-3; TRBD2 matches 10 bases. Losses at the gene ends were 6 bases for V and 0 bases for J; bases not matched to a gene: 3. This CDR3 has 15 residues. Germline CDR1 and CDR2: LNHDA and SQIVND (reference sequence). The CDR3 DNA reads TGTGCCAGTAGGGAGACTAGCGGGAGCACAGATACGCAGTATTTT. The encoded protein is CASRETSGSTDTQYF.